This passage covers 13 T cell receptor beta chains from one sample sequenced in a study of blood T cell repertoires in COVID-19. This table comes from immunoSEQ multiplex PCR, and its TCRdb copy is limited to in-frame clones, with some not included. The data hold 120,000 to 150,000 clones, with less than 90% observed a single time. The material sequenced was PBMCs or T cells enriched from blood (not recorded which). The receptors were gathered from a man between 35 and 55 years old with acute COVID-19.

This clone was observed once. The chain employs TRBV4-3 and TRBJ1-2; TRBD1 matches at 8 bases. Germline values: CDR1 LGHNA, CDR2 YSLEER. V lost 4 bases to trimming and J lost 5 bases; unmatched junction nucleotides: 12. CDR3 length: 16 residues. This CDR3 is CASSRWTGLPSYGYTF. The CDR3 DNA follows: TGCGCCAGCAGCCGTTGGACAGGGTTGCCCTCATATGGCTACACCTTC.

The chain recombines TRBV7-8 with TRBJ2-1; D is unclear. Between the trimmed V and J ends, which lost 5 bases and 4 bases, there was a span of 6 bases. Germline V gene sequence: CDR1 SGHVS, CDR2 FQNEAQ. The CDR3 consists of 12 residues. The CDR3 sequence is CASSPRYNEQFF. In nucleotides, the CDR3 is TGTGCCAGCAGCCCTAGATACAATGAGCAGTTCTTC.

The chain has TRBV4-3 and TRBJ2-6; TRBD1 is a possible D gene (5 bases). The germline gives CDR1 LGHNA, CDR2 YSLEER. V lost 4 bases and J lost 4, with 17 bases in between. The CDR3 spans 17 residues. The CDR3 is CASSLQLGRSGANVLTF. CDR3 DNA sequence: TGCGCCAGCAGCCTACAGTTGGGGCGGAGCGGGGCCAACGTCCTGACTTTC.

The rearrangement links TRBV11-3 to TRBJ2-3; 14 bases fit TRBD2. The CDR3 totals 15 residues. The V segment lost 0 bases and the J segment 11 bases; nucleotides outside the gene matches: 4. The germline gives CDR1 SGHNT, CDR2 YENEEA. Here the CDR3 DNA reads TGTGCCAGCAGCTTAGATGGGACTAGCGGGGGAGAGCAGTATTTT. This translates into CASSLDGTSGGEQYF.

This clone occurred once. The V gene is TRBV7-2, the J gene TRBJ2-5; no reliable D call. CDR3 length: 12 residues. The germline V and J ends were trimmed by 3 bases and 2 bases, with 4 bases remaining between them. Germline-derived CDR1 and CDR2 are SGHTA and FQGNSA. CDR3 in amino acids: CASSLEQETQYF. CDR3 nucleotide sequence: TGTGCCAGCAGCTTGGAGCAAGAGACCCAGTACTTC.

This chain uses TRBV5-4 with TRBJ1-2; 7 bases line up with TRBD1. Germline V lookup: CDR1 SGHNT, CDR2 YYREEE (reference sequence). There are 16 residues in the CDR3. V lost 4 bases to trimming and J lost 6 bases; unmatched junction nucleotides: 15. DNA of the CDR3: TGTGCCAGCAGCCTCATCACAGGGGCTGAAGGTGATGGCTACACCTTC. Its protein product is CASSLITGAEGDGYTF.

The chain is built from TRBV10-3 and TRBJ1-2; D remains ambiguous. V was trimmed by 4 bases and J by 4 bases, leaving 19 bases between them. The CDR3 runs 16 residues. The germline V gene has CDR1 ENHRY and CDR2 SYGVKD. The CDR3 spells CAISGTQLGSSYGYTF. In DNA form, the CDR3 reads TGTGCCATCAGTGGGACTCAACTCGGGTCTTCCTATGGCTACACCTTC.

This rearrangement joins TRBV9 to TRBJ2-2, with 7 bases matching TRBD1. This CDR3 region has 14 residues. Germline V gene data show CDR1 as SGDLS and CDR2 as YYNGEE. With 0 bases clipped from V and 6 bases from J, the junction kept 2 bases outside the gene matches. The DNA of the CDR3 is TGTGCCAGCAGCGTAGTTCAGGGGGCCGGGGAGCTGTTTTTT. Protein sequence: CASSVVQGAGELFF.

This clone was observed a handful of times. The chain combines TRBV5-1 with TRBJ2-7; TRBD2 matches at 7 bases. Per germline, CDR1 SGHRS and CDR2 YFSETQ. The CDR3 sequence is 14 residues long. V gave up 0 bases and J gave up 5 bases; unmatched junction bases: 5. As DNA, the CDR3 is TGCGCCAGCAGCTTGGGCGGGAGTCTCGACGAGCAGTACTTC. Translated: CASSLGGSLDEQYF.

This clone was found once. The chain couples TRBV6-2 or TRBV6-3 to TRBJ2-3, with TRBD2 matching over 10 bases. Germline V gene data show CDR1 as MNHEY and CDR2 as SVGEGT. The CDR3 sequence is 19 residues long. The junction had 20 bases not matched to a gene; V was cut back by 2 bases and J by 9 bases. For the CDR3, the DNA is TGTGCCAGCAGTTACGAAACGAACCCTCTAGCGGGGGCCCGCGCGACGCAGTATTTT. Amino acids: CASSYETNPLAGARATQYF.

Of note for this clone: Relative to the germline gene, one junction end is altered; a read error may explain this. This chain uses TRBV13 with TRBJ2-7, with 10 bases identical to TRBD2. The CDR3 has 16 amino acids. Germline loops: CDR1 PRHDT, CDR2 FYEKMQ (reference sequence). CDR3 residues: CASSSDVAGGSSEQYF. The CDR3 DNA is TGTGCCAGCAGCTCCGATGTAGCGGGAGGTTCCTCCGAGCAGTACTTC.

V gene TRBV6-5 combines with J gene TRBJ1-3, with a possible D match to TRBD1 (5 bases). The germline CDR1 and CDR2 sequences are MNHEY and SVGAGI. This CDR3 comprises 15 residues. The V and J ends lost 5 bases and 0 bases respectively, with 11 bases between them. CDR3 DNA sequence: TGTGCCAGCAGTACTCAGGGAATCTCTGGAAACACCATATATTTT. Translated, it gives CASSTQGISGNTIYF.

The chain uses TRBV24-1 and TRBJ1-1; perhaps TRBD1 as D (6 bases). V lost 9 bases, J lost 6 bases, and 16 bases lay in between. This CDR3 has 13 residues. Germline V gene sequence: CDR1 KGHDR, CDR2 SFDVKD. DNA of the CDR3: TGTGCCACCCAGGGACACCCCGACGCTGAAGCTTTCTTT. Translated, it gives CATQGHPDAEAFF.